The source of this TCR beta chain is a study of T cells in Graves' hyperthyroidism and ophthalmopathy. This clonotype was counted at least ten times. Antigen specificity is unknown. Points from the study as a whole: Model-based prediction identified ophthalmopathy a median around 6.5 months prior to its onset. Researchers found most expanded thyroid clonotypes above 0.001 in blood as well.

Deletions cut 5 bases from V and 0 bases from J, with 14 bases between. The CDR3 is 15 amino acids. Germline lookup yields CDR1 SGHVS and CDR2 FNYEAQ. Diagnosis relied on clinical symptoms, serum thyroxine and TRAb, thyroid ultrasound and orbital computed tomography. Regions amplified from RNA transcripts were the TCR beta CDR3 regions. HTBI primers drove first-round RT-PCR of the TCR CDR3. In TCRdb, the multiplex PCR reads were re-called with MiXCR into one record per CDR3 protein. Of about 420,000 distinct CDR3 sequences in the sample, approximately 14% are singletons; the top ten hold approximately 8%.

Sequenced input: blood. The TCR was taken from a young woman with Graves' hyperthyroidism. V usage is TRBV7-6 and J usage is TRBJ2-7, with D perhaps TRBD2 (5 bases). The CDR3 reads CASSPQTGSSYEQYF. The CDR3 DNA follows: TGTGCCAGCAGCCCACAAACGGGGAGCTCCTACGAGCAGTACTTC.